Sequencing of this T cell receptor beta chain was carried out in a study of blood T cell repertoires in COVID-19. The repertoire was sequenced with immunoSEQ multiplex PCR; TCRdb's copy has only in-frame clones and lacks some. The table has 150,000 to 200,000 clones, 70% to 90% seen once. The CDR3 totals 14 residues. The germline V gene encodes CDR1 SGHRS and CDR2 YFSETQ. Trimming left V 3 bases short and J 5 bases short, with 12 bases between. The V call is TRBV5-1, the J call TRBJ2-1; D might be TRBD2 (6 bases). Sequenced input: PBMCs or T cells enriched from blood (not recorded which). The sequence came from a woman aged 50 to 60 who had recovered from COVID-19. CDR3 protein: CASSWGDEHNEQFF. CDR3 DNA: TGCGCCAGCAGCTGGGGGGACGAGCACAATGAGCAGTTCTTC.